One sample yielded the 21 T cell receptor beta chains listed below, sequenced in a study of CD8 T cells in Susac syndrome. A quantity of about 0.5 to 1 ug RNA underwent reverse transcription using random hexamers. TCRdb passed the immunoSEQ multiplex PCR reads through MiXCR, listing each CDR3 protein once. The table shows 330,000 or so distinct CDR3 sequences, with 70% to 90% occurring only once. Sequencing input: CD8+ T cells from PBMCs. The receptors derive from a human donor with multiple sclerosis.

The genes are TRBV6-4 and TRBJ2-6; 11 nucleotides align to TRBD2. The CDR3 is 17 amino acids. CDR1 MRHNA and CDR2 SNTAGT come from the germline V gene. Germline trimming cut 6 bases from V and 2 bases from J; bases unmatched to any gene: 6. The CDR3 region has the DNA TGTGCCAGCAGCGTCGAGACTAGCGGGGCTGGGGCCAACGTCCTGACTTTC. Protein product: CASSVETSGAGANVLTF.

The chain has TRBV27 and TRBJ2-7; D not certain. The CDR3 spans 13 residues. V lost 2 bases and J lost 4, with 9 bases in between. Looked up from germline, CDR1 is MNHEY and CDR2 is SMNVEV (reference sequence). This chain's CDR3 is CASSLSWLYEQYF. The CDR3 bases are TGTGCCAGCAGTTTAAGCTGGCTTTACGAGCAGTACTTC.

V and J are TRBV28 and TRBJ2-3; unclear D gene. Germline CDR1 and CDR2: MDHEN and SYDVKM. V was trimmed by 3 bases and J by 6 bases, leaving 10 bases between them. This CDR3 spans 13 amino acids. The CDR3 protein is CASSLWPPDTQYF. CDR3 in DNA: TGTGCCAGCAGTTTGTGGCCTCCGGATACGCAGTATTTT.

Here the CDR3 reads CASSSRTSGRLTAGELFF. CDR3 DNA: TGTGCCAGCAGCTCCCGGACTAGCGGGAGATTGACGGCCGGGGAGCTGTTTTTT. The genes are TRBV7-9 and TRBJ2-2; 13 bases line up with TRBD2. The V and J ends lost 4 bases and 6 bases, in that order; junction bases with no gene match: 11. The CDR3 has 18 residues. Looked up from germline, CDR1 is SEHNR and CDR2 is FQNEAQ (reference sequence).

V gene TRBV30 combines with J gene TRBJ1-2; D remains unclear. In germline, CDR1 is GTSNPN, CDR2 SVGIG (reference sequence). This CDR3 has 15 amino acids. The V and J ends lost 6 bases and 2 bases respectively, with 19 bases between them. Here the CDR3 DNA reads TGTGCCTGCTTTCCCAGCCTAGAGGAGAACTATGGCTACACCTTC. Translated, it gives CACFPSLEENYGYTF.

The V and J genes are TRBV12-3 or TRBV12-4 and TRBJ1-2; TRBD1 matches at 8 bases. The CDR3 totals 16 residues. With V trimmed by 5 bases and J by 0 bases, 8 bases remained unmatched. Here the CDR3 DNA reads TGTGCCAGCAGTGCCACGACAGGGGAAGCTAACTATGGCTACACCTTC. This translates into CASSATTGEANYGYTF.

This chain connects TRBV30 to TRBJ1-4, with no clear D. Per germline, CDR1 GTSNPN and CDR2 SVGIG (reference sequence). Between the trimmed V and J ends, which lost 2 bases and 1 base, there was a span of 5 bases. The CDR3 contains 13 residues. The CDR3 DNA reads TGTGCCTGGAGTTCTGGAACTAATGAAAAACTGTTTTTT. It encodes CAWSSGTNEKLFF.

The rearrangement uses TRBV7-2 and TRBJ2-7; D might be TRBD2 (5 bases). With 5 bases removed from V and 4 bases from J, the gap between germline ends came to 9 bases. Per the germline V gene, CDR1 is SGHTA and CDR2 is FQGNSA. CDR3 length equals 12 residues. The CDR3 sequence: CASSLGMYEQYF. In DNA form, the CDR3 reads TGTGCCAGCAGCCTCGGGATGTACGAGCAGTACTTC. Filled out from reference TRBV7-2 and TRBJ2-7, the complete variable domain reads GAGVSQSPSNKVTEKGKDVELRCDPISGHTALYWYRQSLGQGLEFLIYFQGNSAPDKSGLPSDRFSAERTGGSVSTLTIQRTQQEDSAVYLCASSLGMYEQYFGPGTRLTVT.

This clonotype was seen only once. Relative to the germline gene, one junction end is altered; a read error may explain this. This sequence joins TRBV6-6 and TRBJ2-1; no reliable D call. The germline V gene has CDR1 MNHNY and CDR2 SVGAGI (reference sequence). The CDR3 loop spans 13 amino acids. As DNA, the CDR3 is TGTGCCAGCAGCGACGCCTCCCACAATGAGCAGTTCTTC. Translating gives CASSDASHNEQFF.

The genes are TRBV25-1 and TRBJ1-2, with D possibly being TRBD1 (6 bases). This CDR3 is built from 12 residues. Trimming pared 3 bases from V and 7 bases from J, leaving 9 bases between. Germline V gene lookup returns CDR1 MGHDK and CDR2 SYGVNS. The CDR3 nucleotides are TGTGCCAGCAGTGAGGCAGGGGTTGGCTACACCTTC. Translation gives CASSEAGVGYTF.

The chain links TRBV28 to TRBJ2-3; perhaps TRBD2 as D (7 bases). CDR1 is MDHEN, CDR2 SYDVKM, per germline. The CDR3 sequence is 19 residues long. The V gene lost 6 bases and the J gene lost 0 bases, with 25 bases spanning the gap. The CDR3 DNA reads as TGTGCCAGCAGCACCCTTCCCGGGGGGCTAAGAATTAGCACAGATACGCAGTATTTT. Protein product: CASSTLPGGLRISTDTQYF.

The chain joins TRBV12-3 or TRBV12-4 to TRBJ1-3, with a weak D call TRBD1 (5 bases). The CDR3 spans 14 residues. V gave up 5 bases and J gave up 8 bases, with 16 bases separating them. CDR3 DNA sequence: TGTGCCAGCAGTCCGGGGCCGACGACTCACACCATATATTTT. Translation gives CASSPGPTTHTIYF.

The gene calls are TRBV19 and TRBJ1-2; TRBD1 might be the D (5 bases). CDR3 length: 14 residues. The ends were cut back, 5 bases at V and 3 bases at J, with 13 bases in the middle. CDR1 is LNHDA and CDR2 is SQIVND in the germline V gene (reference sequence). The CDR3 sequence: CASSQGGEDYGYTF. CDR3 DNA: TGTGCCAGTAGTCAAGGAGGGGAGGACTATGGCTACACCTTC.

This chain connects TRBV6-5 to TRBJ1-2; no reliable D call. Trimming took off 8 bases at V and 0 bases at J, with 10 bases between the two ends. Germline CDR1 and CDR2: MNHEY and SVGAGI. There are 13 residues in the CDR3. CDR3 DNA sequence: TGTGCCAGCTTCGCAACTTCTAACTATGGCTACACCTTC. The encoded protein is CASFATSNYGYTF.

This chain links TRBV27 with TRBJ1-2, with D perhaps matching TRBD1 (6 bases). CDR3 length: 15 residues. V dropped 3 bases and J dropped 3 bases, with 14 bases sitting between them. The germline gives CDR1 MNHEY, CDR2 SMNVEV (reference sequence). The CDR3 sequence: CASSLGRTADYGYTF. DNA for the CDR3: TGTGCCAGCAGTTTGGGTAGGACAGCCGACTATGGCTACACCTTC.

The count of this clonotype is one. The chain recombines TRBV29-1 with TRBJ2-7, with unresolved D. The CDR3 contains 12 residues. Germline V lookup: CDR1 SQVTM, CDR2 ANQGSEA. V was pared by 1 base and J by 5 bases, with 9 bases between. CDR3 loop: CSVEVHTNEQYF. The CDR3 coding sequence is TGCAGCGTTGAAGTACATACAAACGAGCAGTACTTC.

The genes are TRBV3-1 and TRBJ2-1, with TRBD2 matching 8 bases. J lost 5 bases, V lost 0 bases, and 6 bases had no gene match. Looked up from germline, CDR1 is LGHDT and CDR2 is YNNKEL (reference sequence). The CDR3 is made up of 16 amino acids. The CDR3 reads CASSQEGREDDNEQFF. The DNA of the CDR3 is TGTGCCAGCAGCCAAGAAGGGCGGGAGGACGACAATGAGCAGTTCTTC.

In DNA form, the CDR3 reads TGTGCCAGCAGCGAGGCAGCGACAGATACGCAGTATTTT. As protein: CASSEAATDTQYF. This sequence joins TRBV7-2 and TRBJ2-3; D gene unclear. V was clipped by 5 bases and J by 3 bases, with 9 bases between them. CDR1 and CDR2 from the germline V gene are SGHTA and FQGNSA. The CDR3 runs 13 residues.

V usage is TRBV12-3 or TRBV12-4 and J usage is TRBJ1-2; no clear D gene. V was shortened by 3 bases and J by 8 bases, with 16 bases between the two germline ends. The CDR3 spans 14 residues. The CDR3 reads CASSLTSGPTGYTF. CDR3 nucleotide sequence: TGTGCCAGCAGTTTGACCAGTGGGCCGACGGGCTACACCTTC.

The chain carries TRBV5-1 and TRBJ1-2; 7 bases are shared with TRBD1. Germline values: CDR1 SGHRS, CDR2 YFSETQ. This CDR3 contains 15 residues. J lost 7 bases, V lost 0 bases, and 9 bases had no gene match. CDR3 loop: CASSLAGKGARGYTF. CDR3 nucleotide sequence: TGCGCCAGCAGCTTGGCCGGAAAGGGGGCCCGTGGCTACACCTTC.

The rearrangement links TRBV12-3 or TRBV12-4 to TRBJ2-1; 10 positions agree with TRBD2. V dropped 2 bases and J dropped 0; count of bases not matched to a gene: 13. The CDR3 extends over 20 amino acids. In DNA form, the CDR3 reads TGTGCCAGCAGTTTACGTAGCGGGGGGCCATCTTATGGCTCCTACAATGAGCAGTTCTTC. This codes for CASSLRSGGPSYGSYNEQFF.